This entry describes one T cell receptor (beta chain). Antigen specificity is unknown. Assay used: immunoSEQ multiplex PCR; TCRdb lists only in-frame clones, some missing. This sample has about 70,000 clones, with approximately 95% found just once. The source of the sample is a study of cytomegalovirus exposure and HLA in healthy donors. Study-wide results and limits: It was found in a later analysis that first-cohort TCR clusters tended to co-occur in the 90 to 150 validation repertoires. Among TCR beta chains, those listed as cytomegalovirus-associated numbered roughly 150. Rare TCR sequences dominated, though some public TCRs recurred in many donors. Cytomegalovirus status was reportedly diagnosed by the classifier with high specificity and sensitivity.

Trimming cost V 4 bases and J 4 bases; bases outside gene matches: 8. Germline lookup yields CDR1 MNHEY and CDR2 SMNVEV (reference sequence). The CDR3 length is 16 residues. The receptor was isolated from a man between 18 and 29 years old in good health and CMV-seropositive. Material for sequencing was PBMCs. The rearrangement joins TRBV27 to TRBJ2-5; 11 bases line up with TRBD2. CDR3 DNA sequence: TGTGCCAGCAGTTCCACCTTCGGACTAGCGGGAGAGACCCAGTACTTC. Translation gives CASSSTFGLAGETQYF.